This TCR beta chain emerged from a study of CD4 T cells in relation to SARS-CoV-2 and coronaviruses. CDR1 is SEHNR and CDR2 is FQNEAQ in the germline V gene (reference sequence). Trimming cost V 1 base and J 4 bases; bases outside gene matches: 6. CDR3 length: 16 residues. This clone was recorded a few times. Its matching antigen is unknown. Clones were sequenced by immunoSEQ multiplex PCR, and TCRdb holds only the in-frame ones, with some missing. The table has about 38,000 clones, 60% to 80% seen once; the top ten hold roughly 20%. This receptor was taken from an adult with COVID-19. The chain has TRBV7-9 and TRBJ2-1; 8 nucleotides align to TRBD2. Sequencing was carried out using memory CD4+ T cells from PBMCs, cultured in vitro. The CDR3 reads CASSLESGSQYNEQFF. The CDR3 coding sequence is TGTGCCAGCAGCTTAGAGAGCGGGAGTCAGTACAATGAGCAGTTCTTC.